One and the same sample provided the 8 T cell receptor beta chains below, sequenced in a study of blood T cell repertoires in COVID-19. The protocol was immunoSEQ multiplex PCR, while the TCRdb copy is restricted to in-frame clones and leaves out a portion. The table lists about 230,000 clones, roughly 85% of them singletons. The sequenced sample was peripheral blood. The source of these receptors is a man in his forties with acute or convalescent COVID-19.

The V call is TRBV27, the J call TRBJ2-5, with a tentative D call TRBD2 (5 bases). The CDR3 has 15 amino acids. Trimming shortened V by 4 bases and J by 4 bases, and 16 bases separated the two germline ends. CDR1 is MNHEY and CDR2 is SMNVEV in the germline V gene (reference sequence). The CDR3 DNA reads TGTGCCAGCAGTTACCGCGGCCGAGAGGGAGAGACCCAGTACTTC. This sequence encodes CASSYRGREGETQYF.

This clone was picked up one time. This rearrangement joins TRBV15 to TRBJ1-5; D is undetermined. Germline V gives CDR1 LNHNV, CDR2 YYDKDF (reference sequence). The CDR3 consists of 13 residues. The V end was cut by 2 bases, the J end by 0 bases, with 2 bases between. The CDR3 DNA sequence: TGTGCCACCAGCAGACTTAGCAATCAGCCCCAGCATTTT. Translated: CATSRLSNQPQHF.

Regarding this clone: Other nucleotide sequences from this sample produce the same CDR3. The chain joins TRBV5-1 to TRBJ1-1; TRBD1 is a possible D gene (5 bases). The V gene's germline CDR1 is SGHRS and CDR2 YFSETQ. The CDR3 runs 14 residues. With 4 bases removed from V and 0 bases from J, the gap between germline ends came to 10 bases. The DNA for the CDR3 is TGCGCCAGCAGCCTCTCAGGGATGAACACTGAAGCTTTCTTT. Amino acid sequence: CASSLSGMNTEAFF.

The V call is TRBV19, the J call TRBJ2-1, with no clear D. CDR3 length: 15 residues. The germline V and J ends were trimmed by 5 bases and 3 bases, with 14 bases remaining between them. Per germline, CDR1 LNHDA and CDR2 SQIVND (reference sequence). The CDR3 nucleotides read TGTGCCAGTAGTTCGCTTACAGTGGGCTACAATGAGCAGTTCTTC. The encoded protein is CASSSLTVGYNEQFF.

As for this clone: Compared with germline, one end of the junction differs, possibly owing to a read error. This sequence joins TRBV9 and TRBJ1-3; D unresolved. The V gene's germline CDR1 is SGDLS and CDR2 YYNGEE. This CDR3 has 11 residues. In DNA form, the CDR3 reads TGTGCCAGCAGCTCTCGAAACACCATATATTTT. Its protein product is CASSSRNTIYF. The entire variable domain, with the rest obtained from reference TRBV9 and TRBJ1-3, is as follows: DSGVTQTPKHLITATGQRVTLRCSPRSGDLSVYWYQQSLDQGLQFLIQYYNGEERAKGNILERFSAQQFPDLHSELNLSSLELGDSALYFCASSSRNTIYFGEGSWLTVV.

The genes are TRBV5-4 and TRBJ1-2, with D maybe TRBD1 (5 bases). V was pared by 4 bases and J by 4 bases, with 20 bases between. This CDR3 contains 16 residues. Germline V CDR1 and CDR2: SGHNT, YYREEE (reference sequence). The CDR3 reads CASSRVAGLLSYGYTF. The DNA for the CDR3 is TGTGCCAGCAGCCGAGTTGCAGGGCTCCTGTCCTATGGCTACACCTTC. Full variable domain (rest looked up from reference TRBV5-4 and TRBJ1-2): ETGVTQSPTHLIKTRGQQVTLRCSSQSGHNTVSWYQQALGQGPQFIFQYYREEENGRGNFPPRFSGLQFPNYSSELNVNALELDDSALYLCASSRVAGLLSYGYTFGSGTRLTVV.

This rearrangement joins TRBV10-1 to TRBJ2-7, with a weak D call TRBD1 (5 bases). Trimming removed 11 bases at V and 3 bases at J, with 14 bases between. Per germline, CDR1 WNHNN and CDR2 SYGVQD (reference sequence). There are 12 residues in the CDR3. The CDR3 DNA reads TGCGCCCTGCATCAGGACAACTACGAGCAGTACTTC. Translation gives CALHQDNYEQYF.

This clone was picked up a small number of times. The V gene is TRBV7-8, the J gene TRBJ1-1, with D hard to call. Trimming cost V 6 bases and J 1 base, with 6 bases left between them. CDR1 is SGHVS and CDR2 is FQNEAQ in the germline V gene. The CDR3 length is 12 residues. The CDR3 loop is CASRRQNTEAFF. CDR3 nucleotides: TGTGCCAGCAGACGACAGAACACTGAAGCTTTCTTT.